A single sample is the source of the 12 T cell receptor beta chains below, sequenced in a study of neurological immune-mediated disorders. TCRdb analysed the 5' RACE reads with MiXCR anew, one entry per CDR3 protein. This table holds about 46,000 distinct CDR3 sequences, 4% to 5.5% found once. Sequenced input: PBMCs. Every receptor here comes from a woman aged 55-75 years with multiple sclerosis.

This clonotype was seen at least ten times. The chain joins TRBV10-2 to TRBJ1-2, with 7 bases fitting TRBD1. Trimming removed 9 bases from V and 6 bases from J; junction bases left unmatched: 10. Germline CDR1 WSHSY, CDR2 SAAADI. CDR3 length: 13 amino acids. CDR3 coding DNA: TGCGCCAGTCGGACAGGAGGGGAAAATGGCTACACCTTC. Its protein product is CASRTGGENGYTF.

This clonotype was observed many times. This chain joins TRBV5-1 and TRBJ2-1, with 8 bases that match TRBD2. From germline, CDR1 is SGHRS and CDR2 YFSETQ. Trimming at V came to 7 bases and at J to 4 bases, leaving 10 bases not matched to a gene. This CDR3 is built from 15 residues. CDR3 protein: CASADRGGLYNEQFF. CDR3 nucleotides: TGCGCCAGCGCCGACCGGGGGGGCCTTTACAATGAGCAGTTCTTC. The whole variable domain, remainder taken from reference TRBV5-1 and TRBJ2-1, is KAGVTQTPRYLIKTRGQQVTLSCSPISGHRSVSWYQQTPGQGLQFLFEYFSETQRNKGNFPGRFSGRQFSNSRSEMNVSTLELGDSALYLCASADRGGLYNEQFFGPGTRLTVL.

This clonotype has more than one count but fewer than ten. This chain joins TRBV7-2 and TRBJ2-2; tentatively, D is TRBD1 or TRBD2 (5 bases each). CDR3 size: 17 residues. In germline, CDR1 is SGHTA, CDR2 FQGNSA. The germline V and J ends were trimmed by 1 base and 3 bases, with 15 bases remaining between them. In DNA form, the CDR3 reads TGTGCCAGCAGCTTAGAGGTGGCAGGGAGCCACACCGGGGAGCTGTTTTTT. This codes for CASSLEVAGSHTGELFF.

This clonotype showed up many times. The chain joins TRBV15 to TRBJ1-2; weak D call: TRBD1 (6 bases). Germline lookup yields CDR1 LNHNV and CDR2 YYDKDF (reference sequence). This CDR3 is 16 amino acids long. Trimming cost V 1 base and J 8 bases, with 20 bases left between them. The CDR3 bases are TGTGCCACCAGCAGAGCTGGAGGGGGAAACCCGGGGGGCTACACCTTC. Translation gives CATSRAGGGNPGGYTF.

This chain connects TRBV25-1 to TRBJ2-5; tentative D call: TRBD1 (5 bases). The CDR3 extends over 14 amino acids. V was trimmed by 1 base and J by 10 bases, leaving 16 bases between them. Germline loops: CDR1 MGHDK, CDR2 SYGVNS. CDR3 nucleotides: TGTGCCAGCAGTGAATCGGGCAGGGCGGATTGCCAGTACTTC. Amino acid sequence: CASSESGRADCQYF. Supplemented by reference TRBV25-1 and TRBJ2-5, the full variable domain reads EADIYQTPRYLVIGTGKKITLECSQTMGHDKMYWYQQDPGMELHLIHYSYGVNSTEKGDLSSESTVSRIRTEHFPLTLESARPSHTSQYLCASSESGRADCQYFGPGTRLLVL.

This clonotype was seen repeatedly, ten times or more. V and J are TRBV20-1 and TRBJ2-7; 8 nucleotides match TRBD1. The germline gives CDR1 DFQATT, CDR2 SNEGSKA (reference sequence). V lost 6 bases to trimming and J lost 3 bases; unmatched junction nucleotides: 4. The CDR3 consists of 12 residues. CDR3 nucleotide sequence: TGCAGTGCACCCGACAGGGGCTACGAGCAGTACTTC. Amino acid sequence: CSAPDRGYEQYF.

This clonotype has ten or more counts. This chain connects TRBV16 to TRBJ2-7; TRBD2 agrees at 12 bases. There are 17 residues in the CDR3. V lost 0 bases, J lost 5 bases, and 8 bases stayed unmatched. Germline V CDR1 and CDR2: KGHSY, FQNENV. CDR3 region: CASSQSHTSGGPNEQYF. The CDR3 DNA is TGTGCCAGCAGCCAATCACATACTAGCGGGGGGCCCAACGAGCAGTACTTC.

The table lists this clonotype with many counts. The rearrangement joins TRBV9 to TRBJ2-1; tentatively, D is TRBD1 (6 bases). The CDR3 sequence is 15 residues long. Deletions cut 4 bases from V and 2 bases from J, with 13 bases between. In germline, CDR1 is SGDLS, CDR2 YYNGEE. CDR3 protein: CASSLDRSPYNEQFF. DNA for the CDR3: TGTGCCAGCAGCTTAGACAGGTCCCCCTACAATGAGCAGTTCTTC.

This clonotype occurred many times. The genes are TRBV3-1 and TRBJ1-1; 7 positions match TRBD1. Germline V CDR1 and CDR2: LGHDT, YNNKEL (reference sequence). Trimming removed 5 bases from V and 1 base from J; junction bases left unmatched: 4. This CDR3 spans 14 amino acids. For the CDR3, the DNA is TGTGCCAGCAGCTCCCGGGACAGGAACACTGAAGCTTTCTTT. Protein: CASSSRDRNTEAFF.

This clonotype has ten or more counts. The chain couples TRBV20-1 to TRBJ2-4, with D tentatively TRBD1 (5 bases). The V and J ends lost 1 base and 9 bases respectively, with 13 bases between them. The CDR3 consists of 13 residues. CDR1 is DFQATT, CDR2 SNEGSKA, per germline (reference sequence). The CDR3, as DNA: TGCAGTGCTAGAGGGGCAGGGTTACCCATTCAGTACTTC. Protein sequence: CSARGAGLPIQYF.

In its sample, this clonotype was seen many times. The chain links TRBV12-3 or TRBV12-4 to TRBJ2-3, with TRBD1 as a possible D gene (6 bases). V lost 3 bases and J lost 1, with 11 bases in between. This CDR3 comprises 15 residues. In DNA, the CDR3 is TGTGCCAGCAGTTTGGTGGGACATCGCACAGATACGCAGTATTTT. Translated, it gives CASSLVGHRTDTQYF.

Notes on this clonotype: This may be a read error: a much more frequent sequence differs by one nucleotide. The rearrangement uses TRBV14 and TRBJ2-5; D gene uncertain. The V gene lost 6 bases and the J gene lost 3 bases, with 11 bases spanning the gap. Germline CDR1 and CDR2: SGHDN and FVKESK. CDR3 length equals 13 residues. In DNA, the CDR3 is TGTGCCAGCAGGCTAGAAGGAGAAGAGACCCAGTACTTC. It translates to CASRLEGEETQYF.